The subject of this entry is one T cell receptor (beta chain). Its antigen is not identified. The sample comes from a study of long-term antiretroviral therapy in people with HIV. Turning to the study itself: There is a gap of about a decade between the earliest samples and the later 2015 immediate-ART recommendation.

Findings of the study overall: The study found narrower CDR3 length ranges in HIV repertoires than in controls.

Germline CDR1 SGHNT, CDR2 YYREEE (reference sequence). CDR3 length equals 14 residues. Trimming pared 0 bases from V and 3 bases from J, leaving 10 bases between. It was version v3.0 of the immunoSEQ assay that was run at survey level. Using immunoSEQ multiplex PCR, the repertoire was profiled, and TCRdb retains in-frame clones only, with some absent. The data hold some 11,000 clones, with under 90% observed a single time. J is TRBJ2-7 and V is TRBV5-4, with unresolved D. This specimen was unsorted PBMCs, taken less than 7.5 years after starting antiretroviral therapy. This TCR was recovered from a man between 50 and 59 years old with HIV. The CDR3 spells CASSLGGFFYEQYF. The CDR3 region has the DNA TGTGCCAGCAGCTTGGGGGGTTTCTTCTACGAGCAGTACTTC.